These T cell receptor beta chains were read from a single sample in a study of CD4 T cells in relation to SARS-CoV-2 and coronaviruses. The method was immunoSEQ multiplex PCR; TCRdb's version includes in-frame clones alone and lacks a portion of them. The sample has some 65,000 clones; 75% to 90% are singletons. Sequences were obtained from memory CD4+ T cells from PBMCs. These receptors were taken from a human donor in good health. The CDR3 runs from the conserved cysteine through the conserved F or W. The D gene is left open where the match is weak. Where a row states a size, it is once, few, many or the class of an expanded clone; other rows omit it.

CDR3 DNA	CDR3 protein	clone size	V gene	CDR3 length	J gene	D gene
TGTGCCAGCTCAAGTACAGGGGGCAGTACAGATACGCAGTATTTT	CASSSTGGSTDTQYF	-	TRBV18	15	TRBJ2-3	TRBD1
TGCGCCAGCAGCTCGAGCGGGGGGGTGGATACGCAGTATTTT	CASSSSGGVDTQYF	-	TRBV5-1	14	TRBJ2-3	TRBD2
TGTGCCAGCAGCTGGACAGGGCTCTATGGCTACACCTTC	CASSWTGLYGYTF	-	TRBV6-2/TRBV6-3	13	TRBJ1-2	TRBD1
TGTGCCACCAGTGATCCCGGGACAGGGGGCCTAGAGACCCAGTACTTC	CATSDPGTGGLETQYF	-	TRBV24-1	16	TRBJ2-5	TRBD1
TGTGCCAGTAGCCCAACTAGCGGGAGGGTAACCACGCTATTGTACGAGCAGTACTTC	CASSPTSGRVTTLLYEQYF	-	TRBV19	19	TRBJ2-7	TRBD2
TGTGCCAGCAGTCGGGGACAGAGCTCTGGAAACACCATATATTTT	CASSRGQSSGNTIYF	once	TRBV6-2/TRBV6-3	15	TRBJ1-3	TRBD1
TGTGCCAGCTCACCCGCGGGACAGGGGTACTATGGCTACACCTTC	CASSPAGQGYYGYTF	-	TRBV18	15	TRBJ1-2	TRBD1
TGTGCCAGCAACTCCGGTCGGGGGCAAGAGACCCAGTACTTC	CASNSGRGQETQYF	-	TRBV27	14	TRBJ2-5	-
TGTGCCAGCAGCGTGCAGACAGCCTACAATGAGCAGTTCTTC	CASSVQTAYNEQFF	-	TRBV9	14	TRBJ2-1	-
TGTGCCTGGAGGGACCGGAACACTGAAGCTTTCTTT	CAWRDRNTEAFF	once	TRBV30	12	TRBJ1-1	-
TGTGCCAGCAGTGGGACGGGGTGGGAGACCCAGTACTTC	CASSGTGWETQYF	-	TRBV27	13	TRBJ2-5	-
TGTGCCAGCAGCGCTACTAGCGGGAGCTCTAGTACGCAGTATTTT	CASSATSGSSSTQYF	-	TRBV9	15	TRBJ2-3	TRBD2
TGTGCCAGCAGCAAATTTGGGACAGGGGAAGAGTACAGGACCTACGAGCAGTACTTC	CASSKFGTGEEYRTYEQYF	-	TRBV21-1	19	TRBJ2-7	-